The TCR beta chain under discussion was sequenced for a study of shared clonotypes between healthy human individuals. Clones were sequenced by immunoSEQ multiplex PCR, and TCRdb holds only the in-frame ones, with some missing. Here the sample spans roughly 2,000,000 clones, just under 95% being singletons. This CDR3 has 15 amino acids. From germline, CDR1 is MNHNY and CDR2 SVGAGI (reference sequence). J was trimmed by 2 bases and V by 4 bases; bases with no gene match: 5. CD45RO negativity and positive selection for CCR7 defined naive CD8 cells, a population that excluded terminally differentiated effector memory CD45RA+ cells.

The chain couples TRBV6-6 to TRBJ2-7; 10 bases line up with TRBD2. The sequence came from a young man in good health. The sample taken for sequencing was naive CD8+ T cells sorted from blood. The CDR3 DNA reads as TGTGCCAGCAGTTCCCTAGCGGGGGCCCCCTACGAGCAGTACTTC. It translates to CASSSLAGAPYEQYF.